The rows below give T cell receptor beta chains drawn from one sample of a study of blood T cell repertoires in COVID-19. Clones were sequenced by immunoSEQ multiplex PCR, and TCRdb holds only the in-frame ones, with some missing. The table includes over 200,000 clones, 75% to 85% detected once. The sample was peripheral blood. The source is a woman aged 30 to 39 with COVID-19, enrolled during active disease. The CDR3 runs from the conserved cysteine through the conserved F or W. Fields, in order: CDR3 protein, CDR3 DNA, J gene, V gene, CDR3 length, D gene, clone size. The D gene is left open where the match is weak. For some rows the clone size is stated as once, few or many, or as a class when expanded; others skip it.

CDR3: CASSQEEDRGGYGYTF
DNA: TGCGCCAGCAGCCAAGAAGAAGACAGGGGAGGCTATGGCTACACCTTC
J: TRBJ1-2
V: TRBV4-3
length: 16
D: TRBD1
size: once

CDR3: CASSTPGTGHEQYF
DNA: TGTGCCAGTAGTACCCCCGGGACAGGGCACGAGCAGTACTTC
J: TRBJ2-7
V: TRBV19
length: 14
D: TRBD1
size: NA

CDR3: CAWSRSGRGEQFF
DNA: TGTGCCTGGAGTCGGAGCGGGAGGGGTGAGCAGTTCTTC
J: TRBJ2-1
V: TRBV30
length: 13
D: TRBD2
size: NA

CDR3: CASSLFRLNTEAFF
DNA: TGTGCCAGCAGCTTGTTCCGGTTGAACACTGAAGCTTTCTTT
J: TRBJ1-1
V: TRBV5-5
length: 14
D: NA
size: NA

CDR3: CASSYTTGGGYTF
DNA: TGTGCCAGCAGTTACACGACAGGGGGCGGCTACACCTTC
J: TRBJ1-2
V: TRBV6-6
length: 13
D: TRBD1
size: NA

CDR3: CASRPGLAGAETQYF
DNA: TGTGCCAGCAGACCAGGACTAGCGGGGGCAGAGACCCAGTACTTC
J: TRBJ2-5
V: TRBV11-2
length: 15
D: TRBD2
size: NA

CDR3: CASSLTGETGELFF
DNA: TGCGCCAGCAGCTTAACAGGGGAAACCGGGGAGCTGTTTTTT
J: TRBJ2-2
V: TRBV5-1
length: 14
D: TRBD1
size: NA

CDR3: CASSSGLAGLNNEQFF
DNA: TGCGCCAGCAGCTCTGGACTAGCGGGCCTTAATAATGAGCAGTTCTTC
J: TRBJ2-1
V: TRBV5-1
length: 16
D: TRBD2
size: NA

CDR3: CASSLGTLNTGELFF
DNA: TGTGCCAGCAGTTTAGGGACACTGAACACCGGGGAGCTGTTTTTT
J: TRBJ2-2
V: TRBV28
length: 15
D: NA
size: NA

CDR3: CASSYSSASTYEQYF
DNA: TGTGCCAGCAGTTACTCGAGTGCTTCGACCTACGAGCAGTACTTC
J: TRBJ2-7
V: TRBV6-2/TRBV6-3
length: 15
D: NA
size: NA

CDR3: CASSEPTYRVQGSYQPQHF
DNA: TGTGCCAGCAGTGAACCGACCTATCGGGTACAGGGCTCGTATCAGCCCCAGCATTTT
J: TRBJ1-5
V: TRBV6-1
length: 19
D: NA
size: once

CDR3: CAWSFGGELFF
DNA: TGTGCCTGGAGTTTCGGCGGGGAGCTGTTTTTT
J: TRBJ2-2
V: TRBV30
length: 11
D: NA
size: NA

CDR3: CASSEGSRGYEQYF
DNA: TGTGCCAGCAGTGAAGGTAGCAGGGGTTACGAGCAGTACTTC
J: TRBJ2-7
V: TRBV2
length: 14
D: NA
size: NA

CDR3: CASSVGTVAGNTIYF
DNA: TGTGCCAGCAGTGTTGGGACAGTCGCTGGAAACACCATATATTTT
J: TRBJ1-3
V: TRBV28
length: 15
D: TRBD1
size: NA